The 2 T cell receptor beta chains below all came from one sample that was sequenced in a study of cytomegalovirus exposure and HLA in healthy donors. Both 60 Vbeta primers and 13 Jbeta primers went into the PCR. Produced via immunoSEQ multiplex PCR; TCRdb's table is partial and in-frame only. The sample lists roughly 120,000 clones; 80% were seen once. The sequencing sample was made of PBMCs. The origin of the receptors is a young man in good health and CMV-seronegative.

The chain couples TRBV18 to TRBJ1-5; tentative D call: TRBD1 (6 bases). This CDR3 region has 15 residues. The germline gives CDR1 KGHSH, CDR2 LQKENI. The ends were cut back, 2 bases at V and 5 bases at J, with 13 bases in the middle. Written as DNA, the CDR3 is TGTGCCAGCTCACCAGCACAGGGAAAGGATCAGCCCCAGCATTTT. Protein product: CASSPAQGKDQPQHF.

The table lists this clone with a count of one. The gene calls are TRBV5-1 and TRBJ1-2, with TRBD1 as a possible D gene (5 bases). The germline gives CDR1 SGHRS, CDR2 YFSETQ. The germline V and J ends were trimmed by 5 bases and 5 bases, with 19 bases remaining between them. This CDR3 is 15 amino acids long. This CDR3 reads CASSKLGHGNYGYTF. CDR3 nucleotide sequence: TGCGCCAGCAGTAAGCTGGGGCACGGAAATTATGGCTACACCTTC.